The 2 T cell receptor beta chains presented below share a single source sample, sequenced in a study of CD8+CD57+ T cells in acquired aplastic anemia. The TCR beta profiling, which covered VDJ combination and CDR3 sequence, was carried out using genomic DNA as the template. TCRdb called the reads again in MiXCR, with one record for every CDR3 protein. Among some 150,000 distinct CDR3 sequences listed, less than 60% were seen once. Sequencing was done on patients that had shown CD8+CD57+ cell expansion by flow cytometry. The specimen sequenced was sorted CD4+, CD8+, or CD8+CD57+ T cells (not recorded which) from PBMCs. These receptors originate from a human donor with aplastic anemia.

This clonotype was detected many times. With a much larger clone just one base away, this may be a read error. This sequence joins TRBV7-2 and TRBJ2-5; D uncertain. V lost 1 base and J lost 4, with 1 base in between. CDR1 SGHTA and CDR2 FQGNSA come from the germline V gene. The CDR3 runs 11 residues. The CDR3 DNA follows: TGTGCCAGCAGCTTAGTAGAGACCCAGTACTTC. Protein product: CASSLVETQYF.

This clonotype was seen ten or more times. The rearrangement links TRBV11-2 to TRBJ1-3; tentatively, D is TRBD1 (5 bases). The V end lost 0 bases, the J end lost 3 bases, and 9 bases lay between the germline ends. Germline V gene data show CDR1 as SGHAT and CDR2 as FQNNGV. This CDR3 region has 15 residues. CDR3 protein: CASSLDGGSGNTIYF. CDR3 DNA sequence: TGTGCCAGCAGCTTAGATGGGGGGAGTGGAAACACCATATATTTT.